This T cell receptor beta chain stems from a study of cytomegalovirus exposure and HLA in healthy donors listed by TCRdb under 2017. In the study overall: An earlier analysis of approximately 590 of the donors reported about 290 Gb of sequence data and some 120 million unique TCR beta sequences from some 180 million T cells. An early release covering about 600 HLA-typed donors comprised roughly 300 gigabases of sequencing data and 85 million or so unique TCR sequences. Of the roughly 410 genotyped donors, 80% to 90% were placed in the genetic ancestry cluster associated with self-reported Caucasian donors. The study was designed to test whether signatures of past pathogen exposure could be identified by cataloging public T cell receptors. Using immunosequencing, the study profiled T cell repertoires from fewer than 850 subjects and related those repertoires to cytomegalovirus serostatus. A separate validation cohort of roughly 130 different subjects was used in addition to the roughly 620-subject first cohort. High-throughput TCR immunosequencing, statistical association of individual TCRs with disease status, and machine learning were combined to predict cytomegalovirus infection status. A later analysis re-examined previously published TCR beta repertoires from more than 550 donors and added high-resolution HLA genotyping to investigate patterns of TCR occurrence. The later analysis used no new phenotypic data to find candidate immune exposures, relying instead on TCR beta sequences and their occurrence across donors. An earlier analysis of about 600 of the donors used high-throughput TCR beta sequencing to judge whether each TCR beta V gene segment behaved as functional or pseudogenic. Donor age, sex, ethnicity and CMV serostatus were compiled alongside the repertoire data. A later genetic analysis took genome-wide SNP genotypes for about 65% of the roughly 670 donors and used that subset as a discovery cohort. All discovery cohort repertoires had been generated using a single sequencing platform. HLA typing covered class I and class II loci at four-digit resolution. The number of typed donors differed by locus: about 629-640 for A, B, C, DRB1 and DQB1; 500 to 550 for DQA1; approximately 600 for DPA1; and approximately 450 for DPB1. Because of strong linkage in the cohort, five DR-DQ haplotypes were treated as single units for association and clustering. Among 300 to 500 genotyped donors of the cohort, an average of roughly 230,000 unique TCR beta nucleotide sequences was sequenced per donor, of which about 20% were non-productive. Results the study describes overall, beyond this receptor: Across donors, most TCR sequences were observed very rarely, whereas some public TCRs were present in many individuals. The only immune exposure information available for the cohort was CMV serostatus. According to the authors, the approach could potentially be generalized to other disease states and immunological phenotypes. In an earlier analysis of a few hundred of the donors, most TCR beta V segments were observed in productive rearrangements about 90% or about 30% of the time, broadly matching IMGT annotations. According to a later genetic analysis, donors in an Asian-associated ancestry cluster had fewer N-insertions in productive TCRs than the roughly 700-donor mean. In a later genetic analysis, a missense DCLRE1C variant was associated with V-gene and J-gene trimming of TCR beta chains, and the association was replicated in an independent cohort. The classifier was reported to diagnose cytomegalovirus status with high specificity and sensitivity in both the original cohort and the validation cohort. Strong co-occurrence of HLA alleles, especially DR and DQ, made assigning TCR associations to individual alleles difficult. The earlier analysis of approximately 540 of the donors excluded roughly 16 rarely observed V segments, including chromosome 9 orphons, because counts were too low. A later analysis associated 15,000 or so TCR beta sequences with specific HLA alleles at a false discovery rate of 0.05. A further reported finding was that TCR beta sequences accurately predicted the HLA-A and HLA-B alleles for most subjects in the first cohort. Only TCR beta chains were sequenced in this cohort, and the absence of alpha or paired-chain data limited detectable features. A later analysis reported that several top co-occurrence clusters appeared linked to parvovirus B19, influenza, CMV and Epstein-Barr virus. Linkage disequilibrium might explain the correlated functional status among segregating V segments, but an unknown experimental factor could not be ruled out. In vitro tests confirmed that a few of the cytomegalovirus-associated TCR beta chains recognize cytomegalovirus antigens. A later analysis found that HLA-associated TCR beta chains were more clonally expanded and had lower generation probabilities than equally common non-associated chains. The presence/absence analyses assumed that sequencing depth was roughly uniform across donors, and that assumption may not be true. In a later analysis, the rate of TCR association differed among HLA loci, with DRB1 alleles having the most associated TCRs and HLA-C alleles having the fewest. Because some donors lacked HLA typing at each locus, the association tests relied only on the typed subset. The 87-base-pair reads could not distinguish some IMGT-functional V segments, including TRBV6-2 and TRBV6-3, so those segments were excluded. A cluster of highly shared sequence variants was judged likely to represent a technical artifact of the sequencing pipeline. The study listed over 150 TCR beta chains as associated with cytomegalovirus. In a later analysis, most CMV-associated TCR beta chains were found to appear HLA-restricted, with HLA associations seemingly driven largely by CMV exposure.

Libraries were prepared through the immunoSEQ multiplex PCR assay. For the multiplex PCR, a mixture combining 60 forward primers for TCR Vbeta segments and 13 reverse primers for TCR Jbeta segments was used. A multiplex PCR assay on genomic DNA amplified the CDR3 region of rearranged TCR beta genes. Amplified TCR beta libraries were sequenced as 87-base-pair reads on the Illumina HiSeq System. From the authors' description of their analysis: A later analysis tallied 75 million to 95 million unique TCR beta chains across the 550 to 850 repertoires, and 10 million to 11 million of those chains were shared by two or more donors. Raw reads were error-corrected and collapsed into unique sequences by a nearest-neighbor algorithm in which closely related sequences were merged to remove PCR and sequencing errors. To assign V, D and J gene segments, CDR3 sequences were aligned to IMGT reference sequences. Each retained sequence needed at least a six-nucleotide match to both a V gene segment and a J gene segment. A rearrangement counted as productive if the CDR3 had no stop codons and remained in frame with V and J, and every other rearrangement counted as non-productive. CDR3 was defined according to IMGT convention as the region running from the second conserved V-encoded cysteine to the conserved J-encoded phenylalanine. Sequences without an unambiguous match to a single V gene segment were excluded from the earlier analysis of 450 to 750 of the donors. In an earlier analysis of several hundred of the donors, a V segment was called functional when productive rearrangements were above 56.7%, and segregating when the standard deviation between donors exceeded 5%. To diagnose cytomegalovirus status from the catalog of TCR beta chain sequences, a statistical classification framework was built. V and J gene assignment, in a later analysis, came from comparing TCR nucleotide sequences with IMGT/GENE-DB human TR gene sequences. Using the TCRdist pipeline, a later analysis assigned CDR3 sequences along with most-parsimonious VDJ recombination scenarios. In a later analysis, each TCR beta chain was defined by its CDR3 amino acid sequence together with its V-gene family, and reads lacking a unique V-gene family were excluded. To address suspected cross-contamination and a sequencing artifact, a later analysis removed some 620 highly shared, low-generation-probability nucleotide sequences. In a later analysis, a clonal expansion index for each public chain was calculated from normalized within-repertoire ranks of inferred template counts. In a later analysis, generation probabilities were computed with a VDJ recombination model fitted to out-of-frame rearrangements, and the resulting probabilities were checked against IGoR. A later analysis scored TCR-TCR, TCR-HLA and TCR-CMV co-occurrence with hypergeometric tests, applying a repertoire-size bias correction to TCR pairs. A later analysis estimated false discovery rates by permuting HLA or CMV assignments 20 times. In a later analysis, co-occurring TCRs were grouped using DBSCAN, and TCRdist sequence similarity was added for clustering within HLA-allele-positive subsets. For co-occurrence clustering, repertoires with fewer than 30,000 or more than 120,000 public chains were excluded, along with four or five repertoires with anomalous nucleotide sharing. In TCRdb, the immuneACCESS table is reduced to in-frame sequences with V and J assigned. These tables do not hold every clone; where another copy was compared, an unresolved V gene accounts for under half, and the others remain unexplained. V, J and clone size were drawn from that table, and D and trimming were deduced from the DNA. The sample table holds 150,000 to 200,000 clones, of which over 75% were seen once. 3.1% of the sample is held by the ten biggest clonotypes.

On this clone itself: Its cognate antigen has yet to be identified. No qualities accompany the bases; no much larger clone lies one base away.

The cohort comprised fewer than 750 healthy bone marrow donors. At the time of sampling, every cohort member was nominally healthy, though immune exposures that went unrecorded were likely present. The donor tested CMV seronegative and was one of the 352 seronegative cohort members. Every donor gave a peripheral blood sample, and the peripheral blood mononuclear cells from that sample were used for TCR beta sequencing. Genomic DNA was extracted from the blood cell samples with the Qiagen DNeasy Blood Extraction Kit. Reading the germline V gene (reference sequence) gives CDR1 LNHDA and CDR2 SQIVND. Ends trimmed: V by 10 bases, J by 7 bases; bases unmatched to a gene: 7. From the cysteine up to the phenylalanine, the CDR3 has a length of 13 residues. The DNA shown is the 39-base CDR3, in frame from base 1.

The chain uses TRBV19 and TRBJ2-1, with 10 central nucleotides matching TRBD2. This clonotype was obtained from a female donor in good health and CMV-seronegative. Sequenced sample: PBMCs. CDR3 region: CATRTSGDNEQFF. The DNA sequence is as follows: TGTGCCACTCGGACTAGCGGAGATAATGAGCAGTTCTTC.